This T cell receptor beta chain was recorded in a study of PD-L1 blockade in urothelial cancer. For the study at large: The analyses of blood took place 3 weeks (second dose) and 6 weeks after treatment start. Blood samples had a median of approximately 150,000 T cells.

The method was immunoSEQ multiplex PCR; TCRdb's version includes in-frame clones alone and lacks a portion of them. This table has 25,000 to 30,000 clones, around 75% appearing once. The CDR3 is 16 residues long. With respect to this clone: Antigen: not known.

General study points: Sub-median blood TCR clonality before treatment predicted longer survival.

This TCR was sampled from a man aged 50-60 years with urothelial cancer. Sequencing was performed on PBMCs, taken around atezolizumab (anti-PD-L1) treatment. V gene TRBV21-1 combines with J gene TRBJ1-4; the D call of TRBD1 is as the table states it, not checked on the DNA. TRBV21-1 is a pseudogene. CDR3 sequence reads: CASSIPGQGGDEKLFF. The DNA of the CDR3 is TGTGCCAGCAGCATCCCCGGACAGGGGGGGGATGAAAAACTGTTTTTT.